This TCR beta chain came from a study of blood T cell repertoires in COVID-19. Cohort assignment relied on participant-reported clinical history. Data came from immunoSEQ multiplex PCR; TCRdb stores just in-frame clones and leaves some out. The table includes approximately 300,000 clones, roughly 85% detected once. Germline V gene sequence: CDR1 GTSNPN, CDR2 SVGIG (reference sequence). The V and J ends lost 3 bases and 2 bases, in that order; junction bases with no gene match: 8. The CDR3 length is 15 residues. Sample: PBMCs or T cells enriched from blood (not recorded which). The receptor's source is a woman in her 30s who had recovered from COVID-19. The rearrangement links TRBV30 to TRBJ1-1; 8 bases map to TRBD1. CDR3 amino acids: CAWSHPGQENTEAFF. The CDR3 coding sequence is TGTGCCTGGAGCCACCCGGGACAGGAAAACACTGAAGCTTTCTTT.